The present TCR beta chain was sequenced within a study of T cell responses to AZD1222 COVID-19 vaccine. About this clone: As yet, its antigen is unknown.

The germline V gene encodes CDR1 SGHNT and CDR2 YYREEE (reference sequence). Trimming stripped 4 bases from V and 3 bases from J, with 13 bases between. This CDR3 contains 15 residues. Study conclusions and caveats: Reports indicate that nearly half of spike-specific TCRs are directed at unmutated variant regions. Spike-wide coverage was observed for vaccine-associated CD4 TCRs, with dominant responses at 160-218 and 743-854. Spike-specific TCR breadth and depth both grew after two AZD1222 doses. Clonal diversity was possibly underestimated; the donors were predominantly white British and more often female.

Only in-frame clones appear in the TCRdb table, and some are missing; sequencing was by immunoSEQ multiplex PCR. The table records fewer than 150,000 clones, approximately 90% of them present only once. This clonotype was sampled from an adult in good health. The input for sequencing was peripheral blood, taken on day 0 of AZD1222 vaccination. This rearrangement joins TRBV5-4 to TRBJ1-4; tentatively, D is TRBD1 (5 bases). The CDR3 loop is CASSGGATANEKLFF. The CDR3 nucleotides read TGTGCCAGCAGCGGGGGAGCGACGGCTAATGAAAAACTGTTTTTT.